A selection of T cell receptor beta chains follows, all from one sample in a study of cytomegalovirus exposure and HLA in healthy donors. The assay was immunoSEQ multiplex PCR, and TCRdb's table has in-frame clones only and misses some. The sample records some 170,000 clones, 70% to 75% being singletons. Sequenced material: PBMCs. These receptors all come from a male donor in good health and CMV-seronegative. CDR3s include the opening cysteine and the closing phenylalanine or tryptophan. Fields, in order: clone size, D gene, J gene, V gene, CDR3 protein, CDR3 DNA. The D gene is left open where the match is weak. A row's size may be missing; if present it is once, few, many or a size class.

NA	TRBD1	TRBJ1-1	TRBV29-1	CSLQHRTGVNTEAFF	TGCAGCTTGCAACATAGGACAGGAGTGAACACTGAAGCTTTCTTT
NA	NA	TRBJ1-1	TRBV7-2	CASSFLGVWNTEAFF	TGTGCCAGCAGCTTCCTCGGGGTTTGGAACACTGAAGCTTTCTTT
NA	NA	TRBJ1-5	TRBV6-5	CASSPEAGFNQPQHF	TGTGCCAGCAGTCCCGAGGCAGGGTTCAATCAGCCCCAGCATTTT
NA	NA	TRBJ2-5	TRBV19	CASSIVVRETQYF	TGTGCCAGTAGTATAGTCGTTCGAGAGACCCAGTACTTC
NA	TRBD2	TRBJ2-3	TRBV6-1	CASSEQPSGGPTDTQYF	TGTGCCAGCAGTGAACAGCCTAGCGGGGGCCCCACAGATACGCAGTATTTT
few	NA	TRBJ1-5	TRBV7-9	CASSLTGDNQPQHF	TGTGCCAGCAGCTTAACAGGCGACAATCAGCCCCAGCATTTT
once	NA	TRBJ1-2	TRBV9	CASSVEIQGSRYGYTF	TGTGCCAGCAGCGTAGAAATCCAAGGGAGCCGCTATGGCTACACCTTC
NA	NA	TRBJ2-7	TRBV4-1	CASSPEEERYDEQYF	TGCGCCAGCAGTCCCGAGGAGGAGCGATACGACGAGCAGTACTTC
NA	NA	TRBJ2-3	TRBV30	CAWRRPSGTDTQYF	TGTGCCTGGAGAAGGCCTAGCGGCACAGATACGCAGTATTTT
NA	NA	TRBJ1-5	TRBV4-2	CASSQSNRVDQPQHF	TGTGCCAGCAGCCAATCGAACAGGGTGGATCAGCCCCAGCATTTT
few	TRBD2	TRBJ2-7	TRBV6-6	CASSQGLAGTYEQYF	TGTGCCAGCAGTCAAGGACTAGCGGGGACCTACGAGCAGTACTTC
NA	NA	TRBJ2-5	TRBV18	CASSSNAGFSQETQYF	TGTGCCAGCTCATCAAATGCAGGGTTTTCCCAAGAGACCCAGTACTTC
NA	NA	TRBJ2-7	TRBV15	CATSRETHTTYEQYF	TGTGCCACCAGCAGAGAAACGCACACCACCTACGAGCAGTACTTC
NA	NA	TRBJ2-7	TRBV7-9	CASSPFAYEQYF	TGTGCCAGCAGCCCGTTCGCCTACGAGCAGTACTTC
NA	NA	TRBJ1-2	TRBV7-2	CASSLDRANYGYTF	TGTGCCAGCAGCTTAGACAGAGCTAACTATGGCTACACCTTC
NA	NA	TRBJ1-1	TRBV6-5	CASSYGAGWENTEAFF	TGTGCCAGCAGTTACGGCGCAGGGTGGGAGAACACTGAAGCTTTCTTT
NA	TRBD2	TRBJ2-1	TRBV28	CASSPRVGGRRWEQFF	TGTGCCAGCAGTCCTCGGGTAGGCGGGAGGAGATGGGAGCAGTTCTTC
NA	TRBD2	TRBJ2-2	TRBV6-6	CATRSGGRTGELFF	TGTGCCACCCGAAGCGGGGGGCGGACCGGGGAGCTGTTTTTT
NA	TRBD1	TRBJ1-2	TRBV5-4	CASSLVGGVAYGYTF	TGTGCCAGCAGCTTAGTAGGGGGCGTAGCCTATGGCTACACCTTC
NA	TRBD1	TRBJ1-3	TRBV30	CACPRTGTDSGNTIYF	TGTGCCTGCCCGAGAACCGGGACAGACTCTGGAAACACCATATATTTT
NA	NA	TRBJ2-5	TRBV28	CASSFLGSQETQYF	TGTGCCAGCAGTTTCCTTGGGAGCCAAGAGACCCAGTACTTC
NA	NA	TRBJ1-2	TRBV6-1	CASSDGQGINGYTF	TGTGCCAGCAGTGACGGGCAGGGGATTAATGGCTACACCTTC
once	TRBD1	TRBJ1-1	TRBV9	CASSVGTGGSNTEAFF	TGTGCCAGCAGCGTAGGGACAGGGGGGTCGAACACTGAAGCTTTCTTT
NA	TRBD1	TRBJ1-1	TRBV6-5	CASTPGTANTEAFF	TGTGCCAGCACGCCGGGGACAGCGAACACTGAAGCTTTCTTT
NA	NA	TRBJ1-5	TRBV6-5	CASRTGFQPQHF	TGTGCCAGCAGAACAGGGTTTCAGCCCCAGCATTTT
NA	TRBD1	TRBJ1-2	TRBV7-9	CASSSRQGFYGYTF	TGTGCCAGCAGCTCCCGACAGGGTTTTTATGGCTACACCTTC
few	TRBD1	TRBJ1-4	TRBV4-3	CASSLLGQGATNEKLFF	TGCGCCAGCAGCCTCCTGGGACAGGGGGCAACTAATGAAAAACTGTTTTTT
NA	TRBD1	TRBJ1-1	TRBV7-9	CSSSFLTGGETEAFF	TGTTCCAGCAGCTTTTTGACAGGGGGCGAAACTGAAGCTTTCTTT
NA	NA	TRBJ2-7	TRBV27	CASSPSSYEQYF	TGTGCCAGCAGTCCGTCCTCCTACGAGCAGTACTTC
few	NA	TRBJ2-1	TRBV6-5	CASSPKVWRDEQFF	TGTGCCAGCAGCCCGAAGGTGTGGAGGGACGAGCAGTTCTTC
NA	NA	TRBJ2-7	TRBV30	CAWGGVFYEQYF	TGTGCCTGGGGAGGGGTCTTCTACGAGCAGTACTTC
NA	NA	TRBJ2-3	TRBV7-9	CASSLPGDTQYF	TGTGCCAGCAGCTTACCAGGAGATACGCAGTATTTT
few	NA	TRBJ1-1	TRBV28	CASSQIRGAFF	TGTGCCAGCAGTCAGATCAGAGGGGCTTTCTTT
NA	NA	TRBJ1-5	TRBV30	CAWESGGGNQPQHF	TGTGCCTGGGAGTCGGGGGGGGGAAATCAGCCCCAGCATTTT
NA	TRBD2	TRBJ2-7	TRBV4-1	CASSLRAGTSGNAYEQYF	TGCGCCAGCAGCCTTAGAGCCGGGACTAGCGGGAATGCCTACGAGCAGTACTTC
NA	NA	TRBJ1-5	TRBV6-5	CASSYAVGNQPQHF	TGTGCCAGCAGTTACGCAGTTGGCAATCAGCCCCAGCATTTT
few	NA	TRBJ1-1	TRBV4-1	CASSQVGLEGRISEAFF	TGCGCCAGCAGCCAAGTTGGACTGGAGGGGCGAATCTCTGAAGCTTTCTTT
NA	TRBD1	TRBJ2-5	TRBV27	CASSADRVGGETQYF	TGTGCCAGCAGCGCAGACAGGGTGGGCGGAGAGACCCAGTACTTC
once	NA	TRBJ2-6	TRBV4-1	CASSQDGGLFKARPGANVLTF	TGCGCCAGCAGCCAAGATGGGGGACTTTTTAAGGCAAGGCCTGGGGCCAACGTCCTGACTTTC
NA	NA	TRBJ1-1	TRBV6-5	CASIHSGRPGTEAFF	TGTGCCAGCATCCACTCGGGGAGACCAGGCACTGAAGCTTTCTTT
NA	NA	TRBJ1-2	TRBV7-2	CASSPFHSDGYTF	TGTGCCAGCAGCCCCTTCCACAGTGATGGCTACACCTTC
NA	TRBD2	TRBJ2-7	TRBV13	CASSSSMRLAAYEQYF	TGTGCCAGCAGCTCATCAATGCGGCTAGCGGCCTACGAGCAGTACTTC
once	TRBD2	TRBJ2-1	TRBV4-1	CASSQGSGNTYNEQFF	TGCGCCAGCAGCCAAGGTAGCGGGAACACCTACAATGAGCAGTTCTTC
NA	NA	TRBJ2-7	TRBV6-6	CASCTPGMSHEQYF	TGTGCCAGCTGTACGCCAGGGATGTCCCACGAGCAGTACTTC